These 27 T cell receptor beta chains originate from one sample sequenced in a study of CXCR3-negative and CXCR3-positive naive CD8 T cells. UMI-tagged TRB cDNA libraries were built via 5' RACE. TCRdb re-analyzed the 5' RACE reads; it lists each CDR3 protein once, without DNA. This repertoire includes 90,000 to 100,000 distinct CDR3 sequences. The sample taken for sequencing was naive CXCR3- CD8+ T cells from blood. Documented subset: CD45RO-CCR7+CD27+CD95- naive CD8+ T cells lacking CXCR3 (TNR3-). These receptors all stem from a human donor in good health. Some clones in this sample may be carry-over from other donors' samples.

The chain is built from TRBV6-5 and TRBJ2-5. Germline loops: CDR1 MNHEY, CDR2 SVGAGI. This CDR3 region has 13 residues. The CDR3 region is CASSYAGQETQYF.

The chain uses TRBV29-1 and TRBJ2-1. Germline V gene sequence: CDR1 SQVTM, CDR2 ANQGSEA. This CDR3 has 13 amino acids. The CDR3 sequence is CSVEDSPYNEQFF.

The gene calls are TRBV27 and TRBJ2-7; without DNA, the TCRdb call of TRBD2 cannot be checked. The CDR3 has 15 amino acids. Germline CDR1 reads MNHEY; CDR2 reads SMNVEV (reference sequence). The CDR3 loop reads CASSFGLAGVYEQYF.

This chain joins TRBV29-1 and TRBJ2-1; TCRdb proposes TRBD2, but this gene call is untestable without DNA. Germline CDR1 SQVTM, CDR2 ANQGSEA. The CDR3 runs to 12 residues. CDR3 loop: CSVEGLYNEQFF.

The chain carries TRBV30 and TRBJ2-1; lacking DNA, the TRBD2 call made by TCRdb goes unchecked. Germline V gene data show CDR1 as GTSNPN and CDR2 as SVGIG (reference sequence). The CDR3 loop spans 13 amino acids. CDR3 in amino acids: CAWSPGLADEQFF.

This chain joins TRBV2 and TRBJ2-7. Per the germline V gene, CDR1 is SNHLY and CDR2 is FYNNEI. The CDR3 consists of 13 residues. The CDR3 loop is CASSEAYSYEQYF.

The rearrangement links TRBV27 to TRBJ2-7; TCRdb proposes TRBD2, but this gene call is untestable without DNA. The CDR3 has 16 amino acids. CDR1 and CDR2 (germline): MNHEY, SMNVEV (reference sequence). The chain's CDR3 is CASSPGTSVSSYEQYF.

The chain couples TRBV28 to TRBJ2-7. CDR1 and CDR2 (germline): MDHEN, SYDVKM. This CDR3 comprises 15 residues. CDR3 sequence: CASSLGLGRVYEQYF. Variable domain in full (rest from reference TRBV28 and TRBJ2-7): DVKVTQSSRYLVKRTGEKVFLECVQDMDHENMFWYRQDPGLGLRLIYFSYDVKMKEKGDIPEGYSVSREKKERFSLILESASTNQTSMYLCASSLGLGRVYEQYFGPGTRLTVT.

V is TRBV7-9 and J is TRBJ2-7; TCRdb returns TRBD2, unconfirmable since there is no DNA. Germline-derived CDR1 and CDR2 are SEHNR and FQNEAQ (reference sequence). This CDR3 is built from 13 residues. The CDR3 loop reads CASSLAGSYEQYF.

This chain links TRBV27 with TRBJ1-1; with no DNA, the TCRdb D assignment of TRBD1 cannot be verified. CDR3 size: 15 residues. Germline CDR1 MNHEY, CDR2 SMNVEV (reference sequence). The CDR3 reads CASSSRQGMGTEAFF.

The V call is TRBV5-1, the J call TRBJ2-1; absent DNA, TCRdb's TRBD1 call cannot be checked. The CDR3 length is 16 residues. Germline V CDR1 and CDR2: SGHRS, YFSETQ. The chain's CDR3 is CASSFEAPTSYNEQFF.

The rearrangement joins TRBV11-1 to TRBJ2-2; TCRdb calls TRBD1, which cannot be checked without DNA. This CDR3 is built from 14 residues. CDR1 SGHAT and CDR2 FQDESV come from the germline V gene (reference sequence). CDR3 sequence: CASSLRGTAGELFF.

The rearrangement uses TRBV7-2 and TRBJ1-1. The germline gives CDR1 SGHTA, CDR2 FQGNSA. The CDR3 has 16 residues. This chain's CDR3 is CASSFLSGYLNTEAFF.

V is TRBV29-1 and J is TRBJ2-1; TCRdb designates TRBD1, a call that cannot be tested without DNA. The length of the CDR3 is 17 residues. In germline, CDR1 is SQVTM, CDR2 ANQGSEA. This CDR3 is CSVETAGGLGSYNEQFF.

This chain uses TRBV6-6 with TRBJ2-1. Germline loops: CDR1 MNHNY, CDR2 SVGAGI (reference sequence). This CDR3 is 11 amino acids long. CDR3 residues: CAITSGNEQFF.

This chain connects TRBV3-1 to TRBJ2-7; TCRdb gives TRBD2 as the D gene, but with no DNA this cannot be confirmed. In germline, CDR1 is LGHDT, CDR2 YNNKEL (reference sequence). The CDR3 has 16 residues. Here the CDR3 reads CASSQVMGLAGHEQYF.

The chain links TRBV29-1 to TRBJ2-7; the TCRdb D gene call, TRBD1, has no DNA to confirm it. Germline V CDR1 and CDR2: SQVTM, ANQGSEA. This CDR3 comprises 14 residues. CDR3 protein: CSVDGDTGFGEQYF.

This sequence joins TRBV7-3 and TRBJ2-3; TCRdb's D call, TRBD2, is unchecked because there is no DNA. From germline, CDR1 is SGHTA and CDR2 FQGTGA. The CDR3 length is 13 residues. This chain's CDR3 is CASSTLTGDTQYF.

The J gene is TRBJ2-3, the V gene TRBV5-1. Germline CDR1 SGHRS, CDR2 YFSETQ. This CDR3 has 14 amino acids. The CDR3 is CASHRGGDTDTQYF.

CDR3 sequence reads: CASSLDTGGPYNEQFF. The V call is TRBV7-8, the J call TRBJ2-1. The CDR3 contains 16 residues. CDR1 and CDR2 from the germline V gene are SGHVS and FQNEAQ.

The chain has TRBV29-1 and TRBJ1-2; no DNA is available, so the TRBD1 call from TCRdb remains unchecked. The CDR3 has 13 amino acids. Per the germline V gene, CDR1 is SQVTM and CDR2 is ANQGSEA. The chain's CDR3 is CSVPPETVYGYTF.

The V gene is TRBV5-1, the J gene TRBJ2-1; the D call from TCRdb, TRBD1, cannot be confirmed without DNA. CDR3 size: 14 residues. Germline loops: CDR1 SGHRS, CDR2 YFSETQ. This chain's CDR3 is CASSLPGEDNEQFF.

The chain recombines TRBV23-1 with TRBJ2-7. TRBV23-1 is recorded as an ORF, its role being uncertain. This CDR3 contains 14 residues. The CDR3 sequence: CASSPDVASYEQYF.

The chain employs TRBV21-1 and TRBJ1-2; checking the TCRdb D call of TRBD1 is not possible without DNA. TRBV21-1 is a known pseudogene. This CDR3 comprises 14 residues. This CDR3 reads CASSKFPGSYGYTF.

The chain is built from TRBV14 and TRBJ2-1; TCRdb indicates TRBD2, and absent DNA this call remains unverified. CDR1 is SGHDN, CDR2 FVKESK, per germline. The CDR3 length is 15 residues. This CDR3 reads CASSQFLAGGGEQFF. Variable domain in full (rest from reference TRBV14 and TRBJ2-1): EAGVTQFPSHSVIEKGQTVTLRCDPISGHDNLYWYRRVMGKEIKFLLHFVKESKQDESGMPNNRFLAERTGGTYSTLKVQPAELEDSGVYFCASSQFLAGGGEQFFGPGTRLTVL.

This chain joins TRBV7-6 and TRBJ2-3. The V gene's germline CDR1 is SGHVS and CDR2 FNYEAQ. The CDR3 extends over 15 amino acids. The chain's CDR3 is CASSHSSQLTDTQYF.

V and J are TRBV7-6 and TRBJ2-1. Germline V gives CDR1 SGHVS, CDR2 FNYEAQ. The length of the CDR3 is 11 residues. CDR3 sequence: CASSSGREQFF.